This T cell receptor (beta chain) was retrieved from a study of cytomegalovirus exposure and HLA in healthy donors. Overall study findings and caveats: Researchers had no immune exposure information except CMV serostatus available.

For this clone: Its antigen is currently unknown.

CDR3 size: 13 residues. V shed 5 bases and J shed 5 bases, with 9 bases lying between them. Germline V lookup: CDR1 SEHNR, CDR2 FQNEAQ (reference sequence). A multiplex PCR was run with 60 Vbeta primers and 13 Jbeta primers. Here immunoSEQ multiplex PCR was the method, and the copy in TCRdb shows in-frame clones only, minus some. The data show more than 100,000 clones, about 78% seen once. This receptor was obtained from a woman between 40 and 55 years old in good health and CMV-seropositive. J is TRBJ1-4 and V is TRBV7-9; the D gene is possibly TRBD1 (6 bases). Input material: PBMCs. This CDR3 is CASSRGQNEKLFF. As DNA, the CDR3 is TGTGCCAGCAGCCGCGGACAGAATGAAAAACTGTTTTTT.